These 21 T cell receptor beta chains were all obtained from the same sample, sequenced in a study of long-term antiretroviral therapy in people with HIV. At the survey level, the v3.0 immunoSEQ assay was run. TCRdb's copy holds only in-frame clones and misses some; the assay was immunoSEQ multiplex PCR. The sample includes 25,000 to 35,000 clones, roughly 96% of them seen just once. The sample in question was unsorted PBMCs, obtained more than 6 years after starting antiretroviral therapy. The receptors were sampled from a man aged 25 to 40 with HIV.

In DNA form, the CDR3 reads TGTGCCAGCAGTCAGGGGCAGTACAATGAGCAGTTCTTC. Translated, it gives CASSQGQYNEQFF. V gene TRBV27 combines with J gene TRBJ2-1; a possible D gene is TRBD1 (6 bases). The CDR3 spans 13 residues. Deletions cut 5 bases from V and 4 bases from J, with 9 bases between. Per the germline V gene, CDR1 is MNHEY and CDR2 is SMNVEV (reference sequence).

On this clone: The same CDR3 can be traced to other DNA sequences in this sample. This chain uses TRBV6-5 with TRBJ1-2; 11 bases are shared with TRBD1. V lost 5 bases and J lost 6; bases outside the gene matches: 5. CDR1 MNHEY and CDR2 SVGAGI come from the germline V gene. The CDR3 runs to 14 residues. The CDR3 DNA reads as TGTGCCAGCAGTCGATGGACAGGGGGCGATGGCTACACCTTC. It translates to CASSRWTGGDGYTF.

The CDR3 nucleotides are TGCGCCAGCAGCCAGGCCGGGACAGGGGGCGACGAGCAGTACTTC. Translated, it gives CASSQAGTGGDEQYF. The rearrangement joins TRBV4-1 to TRBJ2-7, with 12 positions matching TRBD1. CDR3 size: 15 residues. With V trimmed by 3 bases and J by 5 bases, 5 bases remained unmatched. Germline lookup yields CDR1 MGHRA and CDR2 YSYEKL.

The chain joins TRBV6-1 to TRBJ2-7; D possibly uses TRBD1 or TRBD2 (5 bases each). The germline CDR1 and CDR2 sequences are MNHNS and SASEGT. The CDR3 runs to 12 residues. Trimming took off 11 bases at V and 6 bases at J, with 17 bases between the two ends. The CDR3 nucleotides read TGTGCCCTCGGGGCTCTGCCTGGCGAGCAGTACTTC. Its protein is CALGALPGEQYF.

This clone is a singleton in its sample. This rearrangement joins TRBV4-1 to TRBJ2-7; D is undetermined. Trimming took 1 base from V and 0 from J, leaving 19 bases between them. CDR3 length equals 18 residues. CDR1 is MGHRA and CDR2 is YSYEKL in the germline V gene. The CDR3 region is CASSQGISLGLVSYEQYF. For the CDR3, the DNA is TGCGCCAGCAGCCAAGGGATTTCCCTAGGGTTGGTCTCCTACGAGCAGTACTTC.

Here the CDR3 reads CSALVTGVAKNIQYF. The CDR3 DNA is TGCAGCGCTCTAGTTACAGGGGTAGCCAAAAACATTCAGTACTTC. The chain carries TRBV29-1 and TRBJ2-4; 7 nucleotides match TRBD1. The CDR3 covers 15 residues. Trimming at V came to 7 bases and at J to 0 bases, leaving 9 bases not matched to a gene. Per the germline V gene, CDR1 is SQVTM and CDR2 is ANQGSEA.

This chain joins TRBV9 and TRBJ2-1; D gene ambiguous. The germline V and J ends were trimmed by 1 base and 6 bases, with 8 bases remaining between them. Per the germline V gene, CDR1 is SGDLS and CDR2 is YYNGEE. The length of the CDR3 is 13 residues. The DNA of the CDR3 is TGTGCCAGCAGCGTAAGCCCCACCAATGAGCAGTTCTTC. Protein product: CASSVSPTNEQFF.

The genes are TRBV7-9 and TRBJ1-3; possible D gene TRBD1, 5 bases. The CDR3 extends over 19 amino acids. Germline assignment: CDR1 SEHNR and CDR2 FQNEAQ (reference sequence). The ends were cut back, 1 base at V and 0 bases at J, with 19 bases in the middle. CDR3 in amino acids: CASSLGGLLNVASGNTIYF. The CDR3 nucleotides read TGTGCCAGCAGCTTAGGGGGACTATTGAATGTCGCCTCTGGAAACACCATATATTTT.

This chain uses TRBV7-9 with TRBJ1-1; possibly TRBD1 for D (6 bases). This CDR3 region has 15 residues. CDR1 is SEHNR, CDR2 FQNEAQ, per germline (reference sequence). V dropped 2 bases and J dropped 4 bases, with 14 bases sitting between them. The CDR3 protein is CASSLMSGARTEAFF. The CDR3 DNA is TGTGCCAGCAGCTTAATGTCAGGGGCTCGCACTGAAGCTTTCTTT.

The chain has TRBV6-5 and TRBJ2-2; D is uncertain. The V gene lost 2 bases and the J gene lost 0 bases, with 1 base spanning the gap. The CDR3 runs to 13 residues. CDR1 and CDR2 from the germline V gene are MNHEY and SVGAGI. CDR3 bases: TGTGCCAGCAGTTACACGAACACCGGGGAGCTGTTTTTT. It specifies CASSYTNTGELFF.

The CDR3 nucleotides are TGTGCCAGCATGGTGGAGGGGAATGAAAAACTGTTTTTT. Translating gives CASMVEGNEKLFF. This chain uses TRBV25-1 with TRBJ1-4; D possibly corresponds to TRBD1 (5 bases). V gave up 7 bases and J gave up 5 bases, with 11 bases separating them. The CDR3 consists of 13 residues. CDR1 MGHDK and CDR2 SYGVNS come from the germline V gene.

This chain connects TRBV6-5 to TRBJ2-1, with TRBD1 as a possible D gene (6 bases). CDR1 and CDR2 from the germline V gene are MNHEY and SVGAGI. The CDR3 runs to 13 residues. Trimming pared 6 bases from V and 5 bases from J, leaving 11 bases between. CDR3 nucleotide sequence: TGTGCCAGCAGAGCAGGGGCAAACAATGAGCAGTTCTTC. Translation gives CASRAGANNEQFF.

This clone was seen just once. CDR3 sequence reads: CAISMDRGHDEQYF. The DNA of the CDR3 is TGTGCCATCAGTATGGACAGGGGGCACGACGAGCAGTACTTC. The rearrangement links TRBV10-3 to TRBJ2-7; 11 bases map to TRBD1. The CDR3 covers 14 residues. Germline CDR1 ENHRY, CDR2 SYGVKD. The V gene end was trimmed by 5 bases and the J gene end by 5 bases; junction bases not matched to a gene: 5.

J is TRBJ1-1 and V is TRBV5-1; D is ambiguous. Trimming took 5 bases from V and 1 from J, leaving 12 bases between them. Germline V gene lookup returns CDR1 SGHRS and CDR2 YFSETQ. The CDR3 totals 14 residues. DNA of the CDR3: TGCGCCAGCAGGCCAGCGGCCAGGAACACTGAAGCTTTCTTT. Residues: CASRPAARNTEAFF.

The chain combines TRBV7-2 with TRBJ2-7; D perhaps matches TRBD2 (5 bases). The V and J ends lost 8 bases and 3 bases respectively, with 17 bases between them. The length of the CDR3 is 14 residues. Per the germline V gene, CDR1 is SGHTA and CDR2 is FQGNSA. The DNA of the CDR3 is TGTGCCAGCTCCCTTCCGGGGTTGAGCTACGAGCAGTACTTC. Residues: CASSLPGLSYEQYF. Looking up the rest from reference TRBV7-2 and TRBJ2-7 gives the full variable domain: GAGVSQSPSNKVTEKGKDVELRCDPISGHTALYWYRQSLGQGLEFLIYFQGNSAPDKSGLPSDRFSAERTGGSVSTLTIQRTQQEDSAVYLCASSLPGLSYEQYFGPGTRLTVT.

This rearrangement joins TRBV19 to TRBJ2-2; D unresolved. The germline CDR1 and CDR2 sequences are LNHDA and SQIVND (reference sequence). V gave up 7 bases and J gave up 0 bases, with 9 bases separating them. The CDR3 consists of 14 residues. The CDR3 DNA reads as TGTGCCAGTAAGTTTTCAGCGAACACCGGGGAGCTGTTTTTT. Translating it yields CASKFSANTGELFF.

V is TRBV30 and J is TRBJ2-1, with 11 bases aligning to TRBD2. CDR1 is GTSNPN and CDR2 is SVGIG in the germline V gene (reference sequence). The CDR3 extends over 16 amino acids. V lost 2 bases and J lost 1; bases outside the gene matches: 4. The CDR3 DNA reads as TGTGCCTGGAGTCTAGCGGGAGGAAGATCCTACAATGAGCAGTTCTTC. Translated, it gives CAWSLAGGRSYNEQFF. Full variable domain (rest looked up from reference TRBV30 and TRBJ2-1): SQTIHQWPATLVQPVGSPLSLECTVEGTSNPNLYWYRQAAGRGLQLLFYSVGIGQISSEVPQNLSASRPQDRQFILSSKKLLLSDSGFYLCAWSLAGGRSYNEQFFGPGTRLTVL.

The V and J genes are TRBV6-4 and TRBJ2-2, with TRBD2 matching over 7 bases. This CDR3 spans 16 amino acids. Per the germline V gene, CDR1 is MRHNA and CDR2 is SNTAGT. Losses at the gene ends were 1 base for V and 2 bases for J; bases not matched to a gene: 4. CDR3 coding DNA: TGTGCCAGCAGTGACTTCGGCGGGGGAAACACCGGGGAGCTGTTTTTT. Translation: CASSDFGGGNTGELFF.

The chain is built from TRBV9 and TRBJ1-1; D is unresolved. V lost 2 bases and J lost 0, with 11 bases in between. The length of the CDR3 is 15 residues. CDR1 SGDLS and CDR2 YYNGEE come from the germline V gene. CDR3 protein: CASSVRGEMNTEAFF. The CDR3 DNA reads TGTGCCAGCAGCGTCCGGGGAGAGATGAACACTGAAGCTTTCTTT.

The CDR3 region has the DNA TGCGCCAGCAGAAGTGGACAGGGGTCGGGGTACACCATATATTTT. Amino acids: CASRSGQGSGYTIYF. V and J are TRBV5-1 and TRBJ1-3; 9 bases fit TRBD1. V was pared by 5 bases and J by 8 bases, with 11 bases of the junction left unmatched. The CDR3 has 15 residues. Germline lookup yields CDR1 SGHRS and CDR2 YFSETQ. The variable domain in full, completed from reference TRBV5-1 and TRBJ1-3, reads KAGVTQTPRYLIKTRGQQVTLSCSPISGHRSVSWYQQTPGQGLQFLFEYFSETQRNKGNFPGRFSGRQFSNSRSEMNVSTLELGDSALYLCASRSGQGSGYTIYFGEGSWLTVV.

The chain couples TRBV11-2 to TRBJ2-7; D remains ambiguous. The germline gives CDR1 SGHAT, CDR2 FQNNGV. This CDR3 has 16 amino acids. Trimming removed 1 base from V and 6 bases from J, with 19 bases in between. Here the CDR3 DNA reads TGTGCCAGCAGCTTAGGATCCGGATCCATAGCCGCCGAGCAGTACTTC. Protein product: CASSLGSGSIAAEQYF.